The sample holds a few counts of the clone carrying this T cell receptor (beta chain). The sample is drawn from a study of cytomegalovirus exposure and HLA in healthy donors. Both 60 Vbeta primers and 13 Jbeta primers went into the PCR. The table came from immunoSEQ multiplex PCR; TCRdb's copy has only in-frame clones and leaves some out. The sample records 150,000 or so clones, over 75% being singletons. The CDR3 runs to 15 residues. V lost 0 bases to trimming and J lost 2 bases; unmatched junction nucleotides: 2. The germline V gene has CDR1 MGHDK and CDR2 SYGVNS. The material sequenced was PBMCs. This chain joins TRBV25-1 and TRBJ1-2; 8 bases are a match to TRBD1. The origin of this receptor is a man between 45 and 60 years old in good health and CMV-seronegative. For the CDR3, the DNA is TGTGCCAGCAGTGAATATCAGGGGGCGAACTATGGCTACACCTTC. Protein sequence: CASSEYQGANYGYTF.